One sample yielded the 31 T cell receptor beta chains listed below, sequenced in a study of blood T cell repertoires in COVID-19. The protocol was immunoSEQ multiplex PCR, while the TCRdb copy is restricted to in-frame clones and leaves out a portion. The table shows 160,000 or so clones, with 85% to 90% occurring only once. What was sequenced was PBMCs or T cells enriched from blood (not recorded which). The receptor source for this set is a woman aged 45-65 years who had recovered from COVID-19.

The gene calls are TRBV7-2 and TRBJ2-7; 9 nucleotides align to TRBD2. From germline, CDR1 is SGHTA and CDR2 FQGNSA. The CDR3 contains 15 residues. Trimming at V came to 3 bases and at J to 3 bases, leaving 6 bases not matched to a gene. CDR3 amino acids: CASSFRGGANYEQYF. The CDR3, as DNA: TGTGCCAGCAGCTTCCGCGGGGGGGCAAACTACGAGCAGTACTTC.

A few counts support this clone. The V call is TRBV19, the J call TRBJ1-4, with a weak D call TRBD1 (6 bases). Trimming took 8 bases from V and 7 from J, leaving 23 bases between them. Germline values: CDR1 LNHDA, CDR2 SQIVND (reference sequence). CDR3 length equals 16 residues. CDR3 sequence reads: CASSRFAGTRLEKLFF. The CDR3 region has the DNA TGTGCCAGTTCAAGGTTTGCCGGGACAAGGCTTGAAAAACTGTTTTTT.

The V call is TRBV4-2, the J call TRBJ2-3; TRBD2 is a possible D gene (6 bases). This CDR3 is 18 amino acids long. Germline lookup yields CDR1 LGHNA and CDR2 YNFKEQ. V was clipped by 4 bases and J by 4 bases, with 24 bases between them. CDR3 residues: CASSLQREVTSIADTQYF. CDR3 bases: TGTGCCAGCAGCCTCCAAAGGGAGGTAACATCGATCGCAGATACGCAGTATTTT.

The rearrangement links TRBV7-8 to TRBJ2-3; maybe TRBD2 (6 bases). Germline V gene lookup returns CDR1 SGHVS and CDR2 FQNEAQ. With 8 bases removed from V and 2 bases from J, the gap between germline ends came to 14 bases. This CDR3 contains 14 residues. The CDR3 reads CASLVGGLTDTQYF. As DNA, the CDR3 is TGTGCCAGCCTAGTGGGGGGACTCACAGATACGCAGTATTTT. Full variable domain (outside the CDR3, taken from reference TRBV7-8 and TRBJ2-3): GAGVSQSPRYKVAKRGQDVALRCDPISGHVSLFWYQQALGQGPEFLTYFQNEAQLDKSGLPSDRFFAERPEGSVSTLKIQRTQQEDSAVYLCASLVGGLTDTQYFGPGTRLTVL.

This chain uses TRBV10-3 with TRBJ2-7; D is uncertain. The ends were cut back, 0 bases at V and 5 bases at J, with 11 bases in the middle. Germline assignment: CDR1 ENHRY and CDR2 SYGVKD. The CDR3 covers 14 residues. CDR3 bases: TGTGCCATCAGTGAGTCCGGCAGGCAAGACGAGCAGTACTTC. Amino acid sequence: CAISESGRQDEQYF.

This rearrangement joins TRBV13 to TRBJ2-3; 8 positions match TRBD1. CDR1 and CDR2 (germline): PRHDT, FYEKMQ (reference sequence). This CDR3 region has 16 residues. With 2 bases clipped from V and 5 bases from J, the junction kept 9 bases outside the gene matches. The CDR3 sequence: CASSLSFQGALDTQYF. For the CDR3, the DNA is TGTGCCAGCAGCTTAAGTTTTCAGGGGGCATTAGATACGCAGTATTTT.

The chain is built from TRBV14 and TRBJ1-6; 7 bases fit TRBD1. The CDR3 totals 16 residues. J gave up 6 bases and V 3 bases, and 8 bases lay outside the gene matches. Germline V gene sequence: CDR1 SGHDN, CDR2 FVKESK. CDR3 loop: CASSQYSGQRNSPLHF. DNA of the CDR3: TGTGCCAGCAGCCAGTACTCGGGACAGCGTAATTCACCCCTCCACTTT.

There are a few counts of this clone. The CDR3 spells CASSLVAGDQPQHF. The CDR3 coding sequence is TGTGCCAGCAGCTTAGTGGCAGGGGATCAGCCCCAGCATTTT. The rearrangement uses TRBV7-2 and TRBJ1-5, with D possibly TRBD1 on 6 matching bases. Germline assignment: CDR1 SGHTA and CDR2 FQGNSA. The V gene lost 1 base and the J gene lost 5 bases, with 9 bases spanning the gap. CDR3 length: 14 amino acids.

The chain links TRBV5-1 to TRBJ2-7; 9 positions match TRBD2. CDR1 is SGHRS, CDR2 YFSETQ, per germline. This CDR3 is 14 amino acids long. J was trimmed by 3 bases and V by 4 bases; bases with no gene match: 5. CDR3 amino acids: CASSPTSGDYEQYF. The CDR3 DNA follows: TGCGCCAGCAGCCCGACTAGCGGAGACTACGAGCAGTACTTC.

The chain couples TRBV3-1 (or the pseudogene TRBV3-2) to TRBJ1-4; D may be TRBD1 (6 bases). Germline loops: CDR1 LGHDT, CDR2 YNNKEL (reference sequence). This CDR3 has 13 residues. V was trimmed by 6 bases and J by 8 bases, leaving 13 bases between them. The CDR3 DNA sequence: TGTGCCAGCAGACAGGGCCTGGTAGAAAAACTGTTTTTT. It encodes CASRQGLVEKLFF.

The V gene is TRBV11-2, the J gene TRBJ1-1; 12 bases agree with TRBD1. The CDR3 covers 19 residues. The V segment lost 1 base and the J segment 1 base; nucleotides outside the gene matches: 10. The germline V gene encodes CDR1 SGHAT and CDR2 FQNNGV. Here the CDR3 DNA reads TGTGCCAGCAGCTTAGGCCTCGGGACAGGGGGCGCGAGGAACACTGAAGCTTTCTTT. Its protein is CASSLGLGTGGARNTEAFF.

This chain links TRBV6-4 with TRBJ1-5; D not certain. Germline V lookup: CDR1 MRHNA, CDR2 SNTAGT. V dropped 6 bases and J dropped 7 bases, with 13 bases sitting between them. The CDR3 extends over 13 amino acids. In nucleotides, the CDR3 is TGTGCCAGCAGCCTTACAGTTGGGCAGCCCCAGCATTTT. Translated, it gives CASSLTVGQPQHF.

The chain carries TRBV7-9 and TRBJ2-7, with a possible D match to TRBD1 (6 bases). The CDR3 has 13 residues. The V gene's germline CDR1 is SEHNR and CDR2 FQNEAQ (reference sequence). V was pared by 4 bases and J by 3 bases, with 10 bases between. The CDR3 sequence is CASSSTGYYEQYF. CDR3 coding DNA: TGTGCCAGCAGCTCGACAGGTTACTACGAGCAGTACTTC.

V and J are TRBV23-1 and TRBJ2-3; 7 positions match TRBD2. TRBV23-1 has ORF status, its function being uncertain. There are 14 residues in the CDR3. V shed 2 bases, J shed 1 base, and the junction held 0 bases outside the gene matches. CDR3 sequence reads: CASSQTSGTDTQYF. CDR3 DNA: TGCGCCAGCAGTCAAACTAGCGGCACAGATACGCAGTATTTT.

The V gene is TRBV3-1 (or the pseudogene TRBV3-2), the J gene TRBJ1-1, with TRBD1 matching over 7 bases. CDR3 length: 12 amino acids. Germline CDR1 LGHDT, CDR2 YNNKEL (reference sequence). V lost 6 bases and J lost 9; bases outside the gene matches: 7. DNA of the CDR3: TGTGCCAGCAGACGACAGGGTACGAAAGCTTTCTTT. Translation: CASRRQGTKAFF.

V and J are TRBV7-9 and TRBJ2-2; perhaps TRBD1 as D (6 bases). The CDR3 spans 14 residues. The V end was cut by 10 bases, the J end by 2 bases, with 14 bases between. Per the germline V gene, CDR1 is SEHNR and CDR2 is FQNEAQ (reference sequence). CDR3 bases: TGTGCCACTGACCGGGACACTAACACCGGGGAGCTGTTTTTT. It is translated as CATDRDTNTGELFF.

The CDR3 protein is CASSVASGGTNEQFF. CDR3 sequence (DNA): TGTGCCAGCAGCGTAGCTAGCGGGGGCACCAATGAGCAGTTCTTC. The chain is built from TRBV9 and TRBJ2-1; 10 nucleotides align to TRBD2. V was clipped by 0 bases and J by 6 bases; unmatched bases: 3. The CDR3 has 15 amino acids. CDR1 is SGDLS and CDR2 is YYNGEE in the germline V gene.

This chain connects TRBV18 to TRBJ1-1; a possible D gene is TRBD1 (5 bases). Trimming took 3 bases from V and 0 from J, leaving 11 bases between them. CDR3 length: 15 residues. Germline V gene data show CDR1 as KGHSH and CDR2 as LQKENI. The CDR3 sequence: CASSPWTSMNTEAFF. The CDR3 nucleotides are TGTGCCAGCTCACCTTGGACATCCATGAACACTGAAGCTTTCTTT. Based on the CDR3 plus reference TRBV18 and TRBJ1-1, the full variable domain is NAGVMQNPRHLVRRRGQEARLRCSPMKGHSHVYWYRQLPEEGLKFMVYLQKENIIDESGMPKERFSAEFPKEGPSILRIQQVVRGDSAAYFCASSPWTSMNTEAFFGQGTRLTVV.

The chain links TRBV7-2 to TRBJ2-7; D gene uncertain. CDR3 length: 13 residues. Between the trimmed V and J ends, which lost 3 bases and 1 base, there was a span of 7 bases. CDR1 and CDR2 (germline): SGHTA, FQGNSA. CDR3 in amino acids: CASSLQRSYEQYF. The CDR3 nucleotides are TGTGCCAGCAGCTTGCAGCGATCCTACGAGCAGTACTTC.

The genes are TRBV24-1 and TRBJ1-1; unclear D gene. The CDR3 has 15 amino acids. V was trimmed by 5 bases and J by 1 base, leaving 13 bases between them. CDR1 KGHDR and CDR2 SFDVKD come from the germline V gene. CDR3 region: CATSVGPRGNTEAFF. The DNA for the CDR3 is TGTGCCACCAGTGTAGGCCCCCGAGGGAACACTGAAGCTTTCTTT.

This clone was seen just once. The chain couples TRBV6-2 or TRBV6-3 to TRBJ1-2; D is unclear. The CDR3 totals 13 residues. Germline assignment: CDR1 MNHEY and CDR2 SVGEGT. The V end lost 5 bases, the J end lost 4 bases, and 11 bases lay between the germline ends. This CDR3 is CASSKTAGYGYTF. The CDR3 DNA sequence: TGTGCCAGCAGTAAAACAGCGGGCTATGGCTACACCTTC.

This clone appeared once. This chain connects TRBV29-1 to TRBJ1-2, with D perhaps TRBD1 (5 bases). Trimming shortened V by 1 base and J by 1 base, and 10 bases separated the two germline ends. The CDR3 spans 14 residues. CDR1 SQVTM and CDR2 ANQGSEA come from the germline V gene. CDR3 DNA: TGCAGCGTTGAAGGACAGAACGTTAACTATGGCTACACCTTC. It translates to CSVEGQNVNYGYTF. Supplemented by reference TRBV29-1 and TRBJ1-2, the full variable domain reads SAVISQKPSRDICQRGTSLTIQCQVDSQVTMMFWYRQQPGQSLTLIATANQGSEATYESGFVIDKFPISRPNLTFSTLTVSNMSPEDSSIYLCSVEGQNVNYGYTFGSGTRLTVV.

The CDR3 nucleotides are TGTGCCAGCAGCCGGGGGGGCACAGATACGCAGTATTTT. This encodes CASSRGGTDTQYF. The chain uses TRBV7-3 and TRBJ2-3, with TRBD2 matching over 7 bases. Germline assignment: CDR1 SGHTA and CDR2 FQGTGA. The junction had 0 bases not matched to a gene; V was cut back by 5 bases and J by 1 base. This CDR3 spans 13 amino acids. Complete variable domain (other parts from reference TRBV7-3 and TRBJ2-3): GAGVSQTPSNKVTEKGKYVELRCDPISGHTALYWYRQSLGQGPEFLIYFQGTGAADDSGLPNDRFFAVRPEGSVSTLKIQRTERGDSAVYLCASSRGGTDTQYFGPGTRLTVL.

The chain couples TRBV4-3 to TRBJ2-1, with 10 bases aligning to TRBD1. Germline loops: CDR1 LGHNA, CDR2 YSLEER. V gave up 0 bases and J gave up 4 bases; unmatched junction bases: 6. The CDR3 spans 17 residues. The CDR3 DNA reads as TGCGCCAGCAGCCAAGACACCGGGACAGGGGCTTACAATGAGCAGTTCTTC. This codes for CASSQDTGTGAYNEQFF.

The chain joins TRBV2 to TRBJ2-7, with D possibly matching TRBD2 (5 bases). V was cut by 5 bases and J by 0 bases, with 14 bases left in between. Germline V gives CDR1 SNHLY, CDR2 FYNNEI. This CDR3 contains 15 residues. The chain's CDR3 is CASSPPPRGSYEQYF. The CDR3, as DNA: TGTGCCAGCAGTCCTCCCCCCCGGGGCTCCTACGAGCAGTACTTC.

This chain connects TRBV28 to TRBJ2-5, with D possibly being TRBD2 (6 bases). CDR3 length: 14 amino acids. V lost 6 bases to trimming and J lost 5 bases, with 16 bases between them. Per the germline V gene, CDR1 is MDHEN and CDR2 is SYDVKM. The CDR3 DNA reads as TGTGCCAGCAGGTCTCCACTAGCTGTCGAGACCCAGTACTTC. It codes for CASRSPLAVETQYF.

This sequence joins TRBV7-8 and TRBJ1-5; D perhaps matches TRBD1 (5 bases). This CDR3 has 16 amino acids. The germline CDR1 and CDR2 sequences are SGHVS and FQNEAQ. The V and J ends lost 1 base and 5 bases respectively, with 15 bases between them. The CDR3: CASSLGGGIVHQPQHF. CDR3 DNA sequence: TGTGCCAGCAGCTTAGGGGGGGGGATTGTTCATCAGCCCCAGCATTTT.

The CDR3 DNA sequence: TGTGCCAGCAGTGATCGTCGGAACACTGAAGCTTTCTTT. Protein: CASSDRRNTEAFF. V gene TRBV2 combines with J gene TRBJ1-1; D is undetermined. With 3 bases removed from V and 1 base from J, the gap between germline ends came to 6 bases. The length of the CDR3 is 13 residues. The germline V gene has CDR1 SNHLY and CDR2 FYNNEI.

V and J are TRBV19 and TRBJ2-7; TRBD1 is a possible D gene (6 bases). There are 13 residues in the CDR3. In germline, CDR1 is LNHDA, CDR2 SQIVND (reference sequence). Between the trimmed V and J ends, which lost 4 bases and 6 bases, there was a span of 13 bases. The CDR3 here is CASSRQGFGEQYF. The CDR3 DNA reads TGTGCCAGTAGTAGGCAGGGGTTCGGCGAGCAGTACTTC.

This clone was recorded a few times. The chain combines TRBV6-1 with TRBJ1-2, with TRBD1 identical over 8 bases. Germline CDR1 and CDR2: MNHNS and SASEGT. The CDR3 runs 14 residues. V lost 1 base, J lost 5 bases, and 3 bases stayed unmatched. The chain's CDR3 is CASSEGNRGYGYTF. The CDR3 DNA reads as TGTGCCAGCAGTGAAGGGAACAGGGGGTATGGCTACACCTTC.

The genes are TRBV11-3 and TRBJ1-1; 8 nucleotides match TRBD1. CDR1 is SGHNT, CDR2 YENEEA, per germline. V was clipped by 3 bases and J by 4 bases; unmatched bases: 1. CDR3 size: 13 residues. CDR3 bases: TGTGCCAGCAGCTTGGGGACAGGCACTGAAGCTTTCTTT. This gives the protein CASSLGTGTEAFF. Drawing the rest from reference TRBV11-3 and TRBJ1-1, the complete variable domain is EAGVVQSPRYKIIEKKQPVAFWCNPISGHNTLYWYLQNLGQGPELLIRYENEEAVDDSQLPKDRFSAERLKGVDSTLKIQPAELGDSAVYLCASSLGTGTEAFFGQGTRLTVV.